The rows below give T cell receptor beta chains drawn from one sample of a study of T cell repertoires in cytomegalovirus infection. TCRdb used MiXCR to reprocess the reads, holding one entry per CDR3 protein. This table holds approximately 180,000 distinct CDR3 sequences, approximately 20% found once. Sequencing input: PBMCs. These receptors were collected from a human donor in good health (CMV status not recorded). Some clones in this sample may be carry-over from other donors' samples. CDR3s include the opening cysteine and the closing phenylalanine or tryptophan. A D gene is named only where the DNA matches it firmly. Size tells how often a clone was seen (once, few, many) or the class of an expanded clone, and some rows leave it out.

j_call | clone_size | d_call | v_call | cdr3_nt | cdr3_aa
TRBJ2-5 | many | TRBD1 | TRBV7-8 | TGTGCCAGCAGCTTGGGACAGGGGGCAGGAGAGACCCAGTACTTC | CASSLGQGAGETQYF
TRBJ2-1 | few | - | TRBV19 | TGTGCCAGTAGTATATCCCTCGGACAGCTCAATGAGCAGTTCTTC | CASSISLGQLNEQFF
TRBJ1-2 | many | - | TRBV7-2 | TGTGCCAGCAGCCCCGGACGGGTTCTAGGAAATGGCTACACCTTC | CASSPGRVLGNGYTF
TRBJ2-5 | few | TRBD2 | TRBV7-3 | TGTGCCAGCAGCTTGACACGGACTAGCGGGGGCCTAGAGACCCAGTACTTC | CASSLTRTSGGLETQYF
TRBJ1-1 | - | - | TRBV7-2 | TGTGCCAGCAGCTTATTGGACAACACTGAAGCTTTCTTT | CASSLLDNTEAFF
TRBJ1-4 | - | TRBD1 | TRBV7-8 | TGTGCCAGCAGCTACGGGACAGATAATGAAAAACTGTTTTTT | CASSYGTDNEKLFF
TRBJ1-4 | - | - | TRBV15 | TGTGCCACCAGCATCCGACAGTTCGGCGAAAAACTGTTTTTT | CATSIRQFGEKLFF
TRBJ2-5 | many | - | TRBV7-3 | TGTGCCAGCAGCTTAGACGGGGCGGAGACCCAGTACTTC | CASSLDGAETQYF
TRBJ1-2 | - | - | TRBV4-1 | TGCGCCAGCAGCCAAGATCCAGGGATGAACTATGGCTACACCTTC | CASSQDPGMNYGYTF
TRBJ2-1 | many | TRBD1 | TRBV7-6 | TGTGCCAGCAGCTTATTGGCCGGGACAGGAATTTACAATGAGCAGTTCTTC | CASSLLAGTGIYNEQFF
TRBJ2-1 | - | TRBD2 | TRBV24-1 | TGTGCCACCAGTAATCAGCTAGCGGGAGAGGAGCAGTTCTTC | CATSNQLAGEEQFF
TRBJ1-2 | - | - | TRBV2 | TGTGCCAGCAGTGAAATGGCAGGGAACGACTATGGCTACACCTTC | CASSEMAGNDYGYTF
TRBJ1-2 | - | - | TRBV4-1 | TGCGCCAGCAGCCAAGATCTCGGCCGCAGCCCCTATGGCTACACCTTC | CASSQDLGRSPYGYTF
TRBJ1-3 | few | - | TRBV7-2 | TGTGCCAGCAACCTAGGGCCGGGAAACACCATATATTTT | CASNLGPGNTIYF
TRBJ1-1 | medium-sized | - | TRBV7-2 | TGTGCCAGCAGTTCCTCCGGGGACATTTTGTACACTGAAGCTTTCTTT | CASSSSGDILYTEAFF
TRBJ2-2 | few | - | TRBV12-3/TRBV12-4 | TGTGCCAGCAGCTTAAGGACTACCGGGGAGCTGTTTTTT | CASSLRTTGELFF
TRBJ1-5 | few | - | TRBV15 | TGTGCCACCAGCAGAGAAAAATTCGAGCCCCAGCATTTT | CATSREKFEPQHF
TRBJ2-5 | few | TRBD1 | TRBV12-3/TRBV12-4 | TGTGCCAGCAGAGCAATTAGTTTATCTGGGACAGGGAGGCCAGAGACCCAGTACTTC | CASRAISLSGTGRPETQYF
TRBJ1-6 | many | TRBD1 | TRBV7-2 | TGTGCCAGCAGCTTAGGCCCGGGACAGGGTTATTCACCCCTCCACTTT | CASSLGPGQGYSPLHF
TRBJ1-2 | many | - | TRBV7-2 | TGTGCCAGCAGCTTTGGCAGGCCCTATGGCTACACCTTC | CASSFGRPYGYTF
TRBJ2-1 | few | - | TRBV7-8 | TGTGCCAGCAGCTTAACAACCTACAATGAGCAGTTCTTC | CASSLTTYNEQFF
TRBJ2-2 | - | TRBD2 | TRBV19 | TGTGCCAGTAGTGGTGGACTAGTATACGGTCCCGAGGAGCTGTTTTTT | CASSGGLVYGPEELFF
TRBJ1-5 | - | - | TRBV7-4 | TGTGCCAGCAGCTTAGAGGCAGGGGGCAATCAGCCCCAGCATTTT | CASSLEAGGNQPQHF
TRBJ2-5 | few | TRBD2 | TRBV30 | TGTGCCTGGAGTGTACTGGCTAGCGGTTCAGAGACCCAGTACTTC | CAWSVLASGSETQYF
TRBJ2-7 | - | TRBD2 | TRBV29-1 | TGCAGCGCCATCGAGCGGGAGCCTTACGAGCAGTACTTC | CSAIEREPYEQYF
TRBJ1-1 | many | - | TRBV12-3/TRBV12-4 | TGTGCCAGCAGTTTTAGACCGGACACTGAAGCTTTCTTT | CASSFRPDTEAFF
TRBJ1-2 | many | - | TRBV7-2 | TGTGCCAGCAGCCTGGGATCGGATATTAACTATGGCTACACCTTC | CASSLGSDINYGYTF
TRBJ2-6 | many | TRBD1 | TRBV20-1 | TGCAGTGCTAGAGATCTGACAGGGGGAAGCTCTGGGGCCAACGTCCTGACTTTC | CSARDLTGGSSGANVLTF
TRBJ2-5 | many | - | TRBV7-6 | TGTGCCAGCAGCTCAACAGGGAGGACGCCAGAGACCCAGTACTTC | CASSSTGRTPETQYF
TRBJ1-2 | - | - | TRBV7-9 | TGTGCCAGCAGCTTAGACGACAAGAACTATGGCTACACCTTC | CASSLDDKNYGYTF
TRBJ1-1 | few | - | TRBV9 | TGTGCCAGCAGCGTCGGGAACAGGGCTCAGAACACTGAAGCTTTCTTT | CASSVGNRAQNTEAFF
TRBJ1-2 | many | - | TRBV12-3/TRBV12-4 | TGTGCCAGCACCCTAAACCGGGGCCCCTACTATGGCTACACCTTC | CASTLNRGPYYGYTF
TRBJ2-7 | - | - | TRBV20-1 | TGCAGTGCTTCGACTGGCCCGTCCTACGAGCAGTACTTC | CSASTGPSYEQYF
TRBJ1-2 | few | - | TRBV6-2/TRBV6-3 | TGTGCCAGCAGTTACTTTGGGGTTTCAAACTATGGCTACACCTTC | CASSYFGVSNYGYTF
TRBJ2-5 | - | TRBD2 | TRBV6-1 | TGTGCCAGCAGTGAAGTAGTAGCGGGAGTAGGAGAGACCCAGTACTTC | CASSEVVAGVGETQYF
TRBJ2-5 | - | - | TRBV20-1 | TGCAGTGCTAGGGTTCCGGGACGCTCACAAGAGACCCAGTACTTC | CSARVPGRSQETQYF
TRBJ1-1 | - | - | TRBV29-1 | TGCAGCGCCAAGAACACTGAAGCTTTCTTT | CSAKNTEAFF
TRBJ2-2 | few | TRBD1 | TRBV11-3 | TGTGCCAGCAGCTTGCGGACAGGGCACACCGGGGAGCTGTTTTTT | CASSLRTGHTGELFF
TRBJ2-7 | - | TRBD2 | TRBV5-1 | TGCGCCAGCAGCCCTCTACTAGCGGGAGGGACCTACGAGCAGTACTTC | CASSPLLAGGTYEQYF